This entry lists 27 T cell receptor beta chains sequenced from one sample in a study of shared clonotypes between healthy human individuals (dated by TCRdb to the early 2020s). To prepare the library, the immunoSEQ multiplex PCR assay was applied. TCRdb took over this immuneACCESS table, retaining in-frame rearrangements with V and J assigned. Such tables are incomplete; in checked studies, under half of the missing clones stem from an unresolved V gene, and the remainder is unexplained. The sample yields approximately 810,000 clones; almost 95% were counted once. The ten most abundant clones make up approximately 25% of the sample. CD8 naive samples consisted of CD45RO-negative cells that were positively selected for CCR7, yielding a CD45RA+CCR7+ population without TemRA cells. Sequencing input: naive CD8+ T cells sorted from blood. The cell subset or site label here, explained by the study, means: CD45RA+CCR7+. These TCRs come from a young man in good health.

Concerning this clone: This same CDR3 is encoded by further DNA sequences in the sample. V gene TRBV30 combines with J gene TRBJ1-1; D unresolved. Germline V CDR1 and CDR2: GTSNPN, SVGIG (reference sequence). Trimming took 3 bases from V and 5 from J, leaving 7 bases between them. This CDR3 is 11 amino acids long. This CDR3 reads CAWSQGTEAFF. The CDR3, as DNA: TGTGCCTGGAGCCAAGGGACTGAAGCTTTCTTT.

The chain is built from TRBV9 and TRBJ2-7, with TRBD2 matching 8 bases. V lost 3 bases, J lost 2 bases, and 4 bases stayed unmatched. The CDR3 has 14 amino acids. Germline CDR1 is SGDLS and CDR2 is YYNGEE. The CDR3 coding sequence is TGTGCCAGCAGCGGTAGCGGGGCGGCCTACGAGCAGTACTTC. Protein sequence: CASSGSGAAYEQYF. Full variable domain (outside the CDR3, taken from reference TRBV9 and TRBJ2-7): DSGVTQTPKHLITATGQRVTLRCSPRSGDLSVYWYQQSLDQGLQFLIQYYNGEERAKGNILERFSAQQFPDLHSELNLSSLELGDSALYFCASSGSGAAYEQYFGPGTRLTVT.

The chain carries TRBV2 and TRBJ2-1; a possible D gene is TRBD2 (6 bases). CDR1 is SNHLY and CDR2 is FYNNEI in the germline V gene. Trimming pared 10 bases from V and 5 bases from J, leaving 15 bases between. The CDR3 is 13 residues long. CDR3: CATQVGRNNEQFF. For the CDR3, the DNA is TGTGCCACTCAGGTAGGGAGGAACAATGAGCAGTTCTTC.

The DNA for the CDR3 is TGTGCCAGCAGCTCATACCGGGACAGGGGCCCGAACACTGAAGCTTTCTTT. It specifies CASSSYRDRGPNTEAFF. The chain couples TRBV11-3 to TRBJ1-1; TRBD1 agrees at 10 bases. With V trimmed by 4 bases and J by 1 base, 9 bases remained unmatched. The CDR3 extends over 17 amino acids. Germline CDR1 SGHNT, CDR2 YENEEA.

The V and J genes are TRBV4-1 and TRBJ2-7; possibly TRBD2 for D (6 bases). Trimming left V 4 bases short and J 6 bases short, with 16 bases between. This CDR3 region has 14 residues. CDR1 and CDR2 from the germline V gene are MGHRA and YSYEKL. CDR3 protein: CASSPPTSWGEQYF. The CDR3 bases are TGCGCCAGCAGCCCGCCCACTAGCTGGGGCGAGCAGTACTTC.

This rearrangement joins TRBV14 to TRBJ2-3; 10 positions agree with TRBD2. Germline loops: CDR1 SGHDN, CDR2 FVKESK. V lost 3 bases, J lost 4 bases, and 7 bases stayed unmatched. CDR3 length: 16 amino acids. The CDR3 sequence is CASSHLEREGPDTQYF. DNA of the CDR3: TGTGCCAGCAGCCATCTCGAGCGGGAGGGCCCAGATACGCAGTATTTT.

This clone was counted between two and nine times. The V call is TRBV6-1, the J call TRBJ1-5; D uncertain. The CDR3 runs 13 residues. V was clipped by 7 bases and J by 3 bases, with 10 bases between them. Looked up from germline, CDR1 is MNHNS and CDR2 is SASEGT. CDR3 amino acids: CASMIFSNQPQHF. For the CDR3, the DNA is TGTGCCAGCATGATTTTTTCCAATCAGCCCCAGCATTTT.

This clone was detected once. The chain links TRBV29-1 to TRBJ2-3; a weak D match, TRBD1 (6 bases). CDR3 length: 14 residues. CDR1 is SQVTM and CDR2 is ANQGSEA in the germline V gene. Trimming left V 4 bases short and J 1 base short, with 12 bases between. The CDR3 reads CSVGSAGGTDTQYF. CDR3 bases: TGCAGCGTTGGTTCGGCAGGGGGCACAGATACGCAGTATTTT.

The CDR3 coding sequence is TGTGCCAGCAGCTTGGGGGCCGACACGGACAGGCTCAATCAGCCCCAGCATTTT. This encodes CASSLGADTDRLNQPQHF. The chain has TRBV5-5 and TRBJ1-5, with TRBD1 identical over 7 bases. V lost 0 bases, J lost 3 bases, and 12 bases stayed unmatched. The CDR3 is 18 amino acids. Germline V gene sequence: CDR1 SGHKS, CDR2 YYEKEE (reference sequence).

The V call is TRBV6-6, the J call TRBJ1-5, with 8 bases aligning to TRBD1. CDR3 length: 14 amino acids. Germline CDR1 MNHNY, CDR2 SVGAGI (reference sequence). Trimming removed 5 bases from V and 1 base from J; junction bases left unmatched: 1. Written as DNA, the CDR3 is TGTGCCAGCAGTCAGGGGGCAAGCAATCAGCCCCAGCATTTT. Translating it yields CASSQGASNQPQHF.

To note about this clone: The sample holds other DNA sequences that translate to the same CDR3. The chain uses TRBV27 and TRBJ2-7; TRBD2 is a possible D gene (6 bases). The length of the CDR3 is 13 residues. Between the trimmed V and J ends, which lost 5 bases and 2 bases, there was a span of 10 bases. The V gene's germline CDR1 is MNHEY and CDR2 SMNVEV (reference sequence). The CDR3 sequence is CASSPGGPYEQYF. The DNA for the CDR3 is TGTGCCAGCAGTCCCGGGGGACCCTACGAGCAGTACTTC.

The rearrangement uses TRBV9 and TRBJ2-7; 10 nucleotides agree with TRBD1. Germline V lookup: CDR1 SGDLS, CDR2 YYNGEE. V gave up 4 bases and J gave up 2 bases; unmatched junction bases: 3. The CDR3 extends over 14 amino acids. The CDR3 loop reads CASSLGQGAYEQYF. CDR3 in DNA: TGTGCCAGCAGCTTAGGACAGGGGGCCTACGAGCAGTACTTC.

This clone was seen only once. The V and J genes are TRBV5-1 and TRBJ2-5; a weak D match, TRBD2 (5 bases). CDR1 is SGHRS, CDR2 YFSETQ, per germline. The V end was cut by 0 bases, the J end by 5 bases, with 17 bases between. The CDR3 has 16 residues. The CDR3 nucleotides are TGCGCCAGCAGCTTGGCCAAGGCAGGACTGGTGGAGACCCAGTACTTC. Protein product: CASSLAKAGLVETQYF.

The gene calls are TRBV5-1 and TRBJ2-7, with D possibly TRBD1 on 6 matching bases. Germline values: CDR1 SGHRS, CDR2 YFSETQ. The CDR3 sequence is 11 residues long. Trimming shortened V by 4 bases and J by 8 bases, and 10 bases separated the two germline ends. CDR3 in DNA: TGCGCCAGCAGCAAGGACAGTAAGCAGTACTTC. The encoded protein is CASSKDSKQYF.

V is TRBV9 and J is TRBJ2-1; D perhaps matches TRBD2 (6 bases). Germline assignment: CDR1 SGDLS and CDR2 YYNGEE. CDR3 length: 15 amino acids. The V and J ends lost 1 base and 5 bases respectively, with 13 bases between them. The CDR3 sequence is CASSVYGSPNNEQFF. In DNA, the CDR3 is TGTGCCAGCAGCGTATACGGGAGCCCAAACAATGAGCAGTTCTTC.

In this sample, this clone turned up once. The sample contains more than one DNA sequence encoding this CDR3. The gene calls are TRBV9 and TRBJ2-2; D gene unclear. Trimming cost V 3 bases and J 2 bases, with 5 bases left between them. Germline-derived CDR1 and CDR2 are SGDLS and YYNGEE. The CDR3 is made up of 13 amino acids. DNA of the CDR3: TGTGCCAGCAGCGCTCCCAACACCGGGGAGCTGTTTTTT. This sequence encodes CASSAPNTGELFF. Filled out from reference TRBV9 and TRBJ2-2, the complete variable domain reads DSGVTQTPKHLITATGQRVTLRCSPRSGDLSVYWYQQSLDQGLQFLIQYYNGEERAKGNILERFSAQQFPDLHSELNLSSLELGDSALYFCASSAPNTGELFFGEGSRLTVL.

CDR3 nucleotides: TGCGCCAGCAGCCAAACCGGGACAGGCTCCTACAATGAGCAGTTCTTC. It codes for CASSQTGTGSYNEQFF. The rearrangement links TRBV4-1 to TRBJ2-1, with TRBD1 matching 8 bases. The J segment lost 0 bases and the V segment lost 2 bases, leaving 3 bases of the junction unmatched. CDR3 length: 16 residues. The germline V gene encodes CDR1 MGHRA and CDR2 YSYEKL.

For the CDR3, the DNA is TGCGCCAGTTCACTTTCTCCGGGACAGGGGAACACCGGGGAGCTGTTTTTT. Translated: CASSLSPGQGNTGELFF. V usage is TRBV5-1 and J usage is TRBJ2-2; 9 bases map to TRBD1. The CDR3 is made up of 17 amino acids. Germline trimming cut 8 bases from V and 1 base from J; bases unmatched to any gene: 12. From germline, CDR1 is SGHRS and CDR2 YFSETQ. Based on the CDR3 plus reference TRBV5-1 and TRBJ2-2, the full variable domain is KAGVTQTPRYLIKTRGQQVTLSCSPISGHRSVSWYQQTPGQGLQFLFEYFSETQRNKGNFPGRFSGRQFSNSRSEMNVSTLELGDSALYLCASSLSPGQGNTGELFFGEGSRLTVL.

The CDR3 loop is CASSQGENTEAFF. The CDR3 DNA follows: TGTGCCAGCAGCCAGGGGGAGAACACTGAAGCTTTCTTT. This chain connects TRBV7-6 to TRBJ1-1; 7 positions match TRBD1. This CDR3 has 13 residues. The germline CDR1 and CDR2 sequences are SGHVS and FNYEAQ. The trim removed 5 bases at V and 1 base at J, leaving 1 base unmatched.

This clone was found once. The genes are TRBV6-1 and TRBJ2-7, with a weak D call TRBD2 (6 bases). Germline lookup yields CDR1 MNHNS and CDR2 SASEGT. V was trimmed by 2 bases and J by 2 bases, leaving 16 bases between them. The CDR3 totals 16 residues. In DNA, the CDR3 is TGTGCCAGCAGTGAAAATCCGGGGGTCCTCCCCTACGAGCAGTACTTC. It is translated as CASSENPGVLPYEQYF.

The rearrangement uses TRBV2 and TRBJ2-2, with unresolved D. CDR3 length: 13 residues. The germline V and J ends were trimmed by 4 bases and 6 bases, with 9 bases remaining between them. Germline V gene data show CDR1 as SNHLY and CDR2 as FYNNEI. The CDR3 reads CASSASYPGELFF. For the CDR3, the DNA is TGTGCCAGCAGTGCTAGTTATCCCGGGGAGCTGTTTTTT.

This chain links TRBV7-9 with TRBJ2-5, with D possibly matching TRBD1 (7 bases). Matching the DNA end better, TRBJ2-7 makes the J call doubtful. The CDR3 extends over 14 amino acids. Per the germline V gene, CDR1 is SEHNR and CDR2 is FQNEAQ (reference sequence). The CDR3 bases are TGTGCCAGCAGCCGACAGGGAGGTCTTGACGAGCAGTACTTC. Its protein is CASSRQGGLDEQYF.

This clone was detected only once. The chain links TRBV4-1 to TRBJ1-4; no clear D. This CDR3 has 13 amino acids. Trimming removed 6 bases at V and 0 bases at J, with 5 bases between. Germline V gene sequence: CDR1 MGHRA, CDR2 YSYEKL. The CDR3 sequence is CASSRTTNEKLFF. CDR3 nucleotide sequence: TGCGCCAGCAGTCGGACAACTAATGAAAAACTGTTTTTT.

The gene calls are TRBV18 and TRBJ1-1; TRBD1 aligns across 7 bases. After removal of 6 bases from V and 1 base from J, the junction contained 5 bases not matched to a gene. The CDR3 covers 14 residues. Looked up from germline, CDR1 is KGHSH and CDR2 is LQKENI. The CDR3: CASSETGRNTEAFF. Written as DNA, the CDR3 is TGTGCCAGCTCCGAGACAGGGAGGAACACTGAAGCTTTCTTT.

The CDR3 sequence is CASSPGQPNEKLFF. The CDR3, as DNA: TGCGCCAGCAGCCCCGGACAGCCTAATGAAAAACTGTTTTTT. The V and J genes are TRBV5-1 and TRBJ1-4, with D possibly being TRBD1 (6 bases). This CDR3 spans 14 amino acids. Trimming stripped 4 bases from V and 3 bases from J, with 10 bases between. Germline values: CDR1 SGHRS, CDR2 YFSETQ.

The chain couples TRBV11-2 to TRBJ1-1; D is undetermined. The V gene lost 5 bases and the J gene lost 2 bases, with 15 bases spanning the gap. This CDR3 region has 15 residues. From germline, CDR1 is SGHAT and CDR2 FQNNGV. Written as DNA, the CDR3 is TGTGCCAGCAGCCCCCCCGGTGTGCGAAACACTGAAGCTTTCTTT. Translation: CASSPPGVRNTEAFF.

This chain uses TRBV7-6 with TRBJ2-2; TRBD1 agrees at 7 bases. The CDR3 extends over 21 amino acids. The trim removed 1 base at V and 6 bases at J, leaving 23 bases unmatched. The V gene's germline CDR1 is SGHVS and CDR2 FNYEAQ. CDR3 sequence reads: CASSLVFDRVDNGTLSGELFF. The CDR3 DNA is TGTGCCAGCAGCTTAGTTTTTGACAGGGTGGATAACGGCACGCTATCCGGGGAGCTGTTTTTT.